This TCR beta chain was identified in a study of blood T cell repertoires in COVID-19. The junction had 11 bases not matched to a gene; V was cut back by 5 bases and J by 2 bases. Germline V CDR1 and CDR2: MNHEY, SMNVEV (reference sequence). This CDR3 contains 17 residues. Generated by immunoSEQ multiplex PCR, the TCRdb table keeps only in-frame clones and is missing some. This table holds 120,000 or so clones, approximately 74% found once. The chain links TRBV27 to TRBJ1-5, with TRBD1 identical over 8 bases. The TCR comes from a man in his fifties or sixties with acute or convalescent COVID-19. The sequenced material came from peripheral blood. The CDR3 DNA is TGTGCCAGCAGTGGCCGGACAGGGAGGATGGGCAATCAGCCCCAGCATTTT. It specifies CASSGRTGRMGNQPQHF.